The subject of this entry is one TCR beta chain. This specimen comes from a study of blood T cell repertoires in COVID-19. Measured with immunoSEQ multiplex PCR; TCRdb has only the in-frame clones, and not every one. The sample lists 300,000 to 350,000 clones; over 75% were seen once. Between the trimmed V and J ends, which lost 1 base and 2 bases, there was a span of 9 bases. Germline CDR1 and CDR2: LNHDA and SQIVND (reference sequence). The CDR3 is 14 amino acids. The receptor's source is a man aged 30-40 years who had recovered from COVID-19. V and J are TRBV19 and TRBJ2-7; D may be TRBD1 (5 bases). Sequences were obtained from PBMCs or T cells enriched from blood (not recorded which). Here the CDR3 reads CASSIGRAAYEQYF. CDR3 sequence (DNA): TGTGCCAGTAGTATAGGCAGGGCGGCCTACGAGCAGTACTTC. The full variable domain, rest sourced from reference TRBV19 and TRBJ2-7, is DGGITQSPKYLFRKEGQNVTLSCEQNLNHDAMYWYRQDPGQGLRLIYYSQIVNDFQKGDIAEGYSVSREKKESFPLTVTSAQKNPTAFYLCASSIGRAAYEQYFGPGTRLTVT.